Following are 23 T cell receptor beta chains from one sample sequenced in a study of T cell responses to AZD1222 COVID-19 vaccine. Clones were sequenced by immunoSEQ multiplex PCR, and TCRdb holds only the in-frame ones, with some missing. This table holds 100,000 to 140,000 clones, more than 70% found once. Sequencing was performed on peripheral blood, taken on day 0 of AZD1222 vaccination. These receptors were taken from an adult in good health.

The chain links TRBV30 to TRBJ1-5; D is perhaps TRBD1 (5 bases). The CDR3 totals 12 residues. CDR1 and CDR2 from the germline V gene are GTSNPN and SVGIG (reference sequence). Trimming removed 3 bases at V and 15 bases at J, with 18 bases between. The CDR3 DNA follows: TGTGCCTGGAGCCGAACCTCAGGGCCGCGGCATTTT. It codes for CAWSRTSGPRHF.

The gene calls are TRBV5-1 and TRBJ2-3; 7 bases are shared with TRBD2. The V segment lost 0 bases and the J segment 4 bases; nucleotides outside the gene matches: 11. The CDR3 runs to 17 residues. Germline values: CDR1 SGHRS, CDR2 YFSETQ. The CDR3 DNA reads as TGCGCCAGCAGCTTGGGCCTAGCGGCCCCGGGGGCAGATACGCAGTATTTT. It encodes CASSLGLAAPGADTQYF.

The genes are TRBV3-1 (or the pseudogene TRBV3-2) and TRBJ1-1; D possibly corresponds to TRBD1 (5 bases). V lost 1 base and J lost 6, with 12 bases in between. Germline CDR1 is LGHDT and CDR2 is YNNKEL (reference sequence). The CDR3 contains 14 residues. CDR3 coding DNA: TGTGCCAGCAGCCAAGTTCAGGGATGGGCTGAAGCTTTCTTT. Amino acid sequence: CASSQVQGWAEAFF.

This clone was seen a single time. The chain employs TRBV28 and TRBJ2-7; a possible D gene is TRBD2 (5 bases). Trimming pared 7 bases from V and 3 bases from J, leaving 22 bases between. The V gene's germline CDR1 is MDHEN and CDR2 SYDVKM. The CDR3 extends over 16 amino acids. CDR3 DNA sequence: TGTGCCAGCACCTCGGAGGCGTCAGATCTATACTACGAGCAGTACTTC. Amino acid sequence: CASTSEASDLYYEQYF. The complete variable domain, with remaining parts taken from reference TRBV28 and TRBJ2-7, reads DVKVTQSSRYLVKRTGEKVFLECVQDMDHENMFWYRQDPGLGLRLIYFSYDVKMKEKGDIPEGYSVSREKKERFSLILESASTNQTSMYLCASTSEASDLYYEQYFGPGTRLTVT.

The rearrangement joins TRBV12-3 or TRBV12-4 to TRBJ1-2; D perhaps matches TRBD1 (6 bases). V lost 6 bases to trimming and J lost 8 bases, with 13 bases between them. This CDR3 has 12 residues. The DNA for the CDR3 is TGTGCCAGCAGACAGGGCGTGGGCGGCTACACCTTC. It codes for CASRQGVGGYTF.

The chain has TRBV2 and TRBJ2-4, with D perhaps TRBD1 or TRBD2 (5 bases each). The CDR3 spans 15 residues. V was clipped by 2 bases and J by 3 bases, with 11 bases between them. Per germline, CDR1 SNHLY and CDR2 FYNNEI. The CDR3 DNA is TGTGCCAGCAGTGAACCCGGGGACGGCAAAAACATTCAGTACTTC. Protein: CASSEPGDGKNIQYF.

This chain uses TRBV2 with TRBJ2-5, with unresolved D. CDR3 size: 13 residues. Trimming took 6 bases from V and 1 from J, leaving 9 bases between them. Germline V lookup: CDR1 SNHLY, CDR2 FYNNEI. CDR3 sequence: CASRVDRQETQYF. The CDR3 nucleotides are TGTGCCAGCAGGGTGGATCGCCAAGAGACCCAGTACTTC.

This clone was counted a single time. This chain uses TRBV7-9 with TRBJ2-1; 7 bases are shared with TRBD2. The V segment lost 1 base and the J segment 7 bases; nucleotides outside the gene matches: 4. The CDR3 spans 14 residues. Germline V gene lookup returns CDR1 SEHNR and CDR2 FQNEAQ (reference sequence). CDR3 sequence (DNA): TGTGCCAGCAGCTTAGAGGGACTACAGAATGAGCAGTTCTTC. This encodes CASSLEGLQNEQFF.

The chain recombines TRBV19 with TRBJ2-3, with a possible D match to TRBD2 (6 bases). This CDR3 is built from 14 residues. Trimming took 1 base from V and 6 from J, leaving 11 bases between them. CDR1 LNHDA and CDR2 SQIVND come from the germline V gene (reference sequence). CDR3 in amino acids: CASSIVPGVDTQYF. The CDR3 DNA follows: TGTGCCAGTAGTATAGTCCCGGGAGTGGATACGCAGTATTTT.

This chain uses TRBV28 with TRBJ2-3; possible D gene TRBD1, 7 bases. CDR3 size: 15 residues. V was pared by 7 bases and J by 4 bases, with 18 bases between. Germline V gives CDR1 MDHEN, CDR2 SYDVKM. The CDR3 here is CASIPLGRGADTQYF. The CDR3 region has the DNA TGTGCCAGCATCCCCCTGGGCAGGGGGGCAGATACGCAGTATTTT.

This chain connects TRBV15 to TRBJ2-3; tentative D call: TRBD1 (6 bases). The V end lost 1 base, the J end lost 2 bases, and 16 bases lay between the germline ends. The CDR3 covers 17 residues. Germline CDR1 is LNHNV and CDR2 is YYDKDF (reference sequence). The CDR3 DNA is TGTGCCACCAGCAGAGCCGGCCAGGGGCGACTCACAGATACGCAGTATTTT. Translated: CATSRAGQGRLTDTQYF.

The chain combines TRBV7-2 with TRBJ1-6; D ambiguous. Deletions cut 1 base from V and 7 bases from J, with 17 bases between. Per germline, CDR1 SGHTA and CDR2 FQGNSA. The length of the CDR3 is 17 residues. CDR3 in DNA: TGTGCCAGCAGCTTAGATCATACCCGAGGACGGAATTCACCCCTCCACTTT. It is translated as CASSLDHTRGRNSPLHF.

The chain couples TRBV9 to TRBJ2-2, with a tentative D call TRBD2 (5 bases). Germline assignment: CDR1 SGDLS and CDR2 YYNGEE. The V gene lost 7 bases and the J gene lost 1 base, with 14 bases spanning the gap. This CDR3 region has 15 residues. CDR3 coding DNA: TGTGCCAGCGGAATTGAGGGAATGAACACCGGGGAGCTGTTTTTT. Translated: CASGIEGMNTGELFF.

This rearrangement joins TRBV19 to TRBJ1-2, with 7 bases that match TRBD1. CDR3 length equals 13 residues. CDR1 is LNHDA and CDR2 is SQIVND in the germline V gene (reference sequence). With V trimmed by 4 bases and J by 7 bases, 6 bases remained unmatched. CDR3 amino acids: CASSSTGAVGYTF. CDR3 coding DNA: TGTGCCAGTAGTAGCACAGGGGCGGTTGGCTACACCTTC.

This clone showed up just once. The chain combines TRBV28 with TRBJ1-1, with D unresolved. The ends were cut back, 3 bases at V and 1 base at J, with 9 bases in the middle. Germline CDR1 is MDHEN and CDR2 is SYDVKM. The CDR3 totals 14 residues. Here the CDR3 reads CASSLGGENTEAFF. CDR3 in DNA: TGTGCCAGCAGTTTGGGTGGTGAGAACACTGAAGCTTTCTTT.

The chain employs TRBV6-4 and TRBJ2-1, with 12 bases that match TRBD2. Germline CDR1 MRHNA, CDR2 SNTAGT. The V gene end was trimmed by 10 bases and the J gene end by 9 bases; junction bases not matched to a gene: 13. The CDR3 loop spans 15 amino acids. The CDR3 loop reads CATKNGLAGSGEQFF. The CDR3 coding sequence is TGTGCCACCAAAAATGGACTAGCGGGATCGGGTGAGCAGTTCTTC.

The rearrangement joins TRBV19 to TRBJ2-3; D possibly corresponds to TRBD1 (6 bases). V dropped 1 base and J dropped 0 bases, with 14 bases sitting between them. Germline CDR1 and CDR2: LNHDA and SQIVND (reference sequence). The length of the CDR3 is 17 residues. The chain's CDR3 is CASSIVYGGPSTDTQYF. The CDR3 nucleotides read TGTGCCAGTAGTATAGTCTATGGGGGCCCTAGCACAGATACGCAGTATTTT.

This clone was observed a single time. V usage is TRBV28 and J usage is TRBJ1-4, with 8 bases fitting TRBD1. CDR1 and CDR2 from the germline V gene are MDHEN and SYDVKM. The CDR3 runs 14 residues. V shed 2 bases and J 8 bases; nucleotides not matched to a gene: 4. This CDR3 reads CASSLRTGTEKLFF. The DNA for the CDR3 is TGTGCCAGCAGTTTAAGGACAGGGACCGAAAAACTGTTTTTT.

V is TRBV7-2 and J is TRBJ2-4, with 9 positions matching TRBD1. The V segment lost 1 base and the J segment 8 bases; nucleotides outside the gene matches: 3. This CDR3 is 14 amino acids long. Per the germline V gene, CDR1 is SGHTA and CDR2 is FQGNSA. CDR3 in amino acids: CASSLVQGADIQYF. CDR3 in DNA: TGTGCCAGCAGCTTAGTACAGGGGGCTGACATTCAGTACTTC. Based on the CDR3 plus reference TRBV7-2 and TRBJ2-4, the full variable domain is GAGVSQSPSNKVTEKGKDVELRCDPISGHTALYWYRQSLGQGLEFLIYFQGNSAPDKSGLPSDRFSAERTGGSVSTLTIQRTQQEDSAVYLCASSLVQGADIQYFGAGTRLSVL.

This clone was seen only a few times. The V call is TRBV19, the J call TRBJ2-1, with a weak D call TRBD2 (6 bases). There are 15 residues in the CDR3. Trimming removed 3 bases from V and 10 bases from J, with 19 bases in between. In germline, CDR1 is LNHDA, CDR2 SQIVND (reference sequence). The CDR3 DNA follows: TGTGCCAGTAGTATTCGACTTCCCTCGGCGGGGGAGCAGTTCTTC. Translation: CASSIRLPSAGEQFF.

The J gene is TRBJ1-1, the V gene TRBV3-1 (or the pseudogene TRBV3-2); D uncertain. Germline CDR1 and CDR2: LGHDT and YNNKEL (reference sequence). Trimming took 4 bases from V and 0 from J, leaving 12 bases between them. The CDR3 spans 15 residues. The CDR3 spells CASSPRVSLNTEAFF. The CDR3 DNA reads TGTGCCAGCAGCCCCCGAGTTTCGTTGAACACTGAAGCTTTCTTT.

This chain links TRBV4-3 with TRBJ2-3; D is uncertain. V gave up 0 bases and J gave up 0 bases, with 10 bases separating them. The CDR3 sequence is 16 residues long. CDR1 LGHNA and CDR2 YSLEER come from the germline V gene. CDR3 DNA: TGCGCCAGCAGCCAAGATCCAGCCGGGAGCACAGATACGCAGTATTTT. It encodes CASSQDPAGSTDTQYF.

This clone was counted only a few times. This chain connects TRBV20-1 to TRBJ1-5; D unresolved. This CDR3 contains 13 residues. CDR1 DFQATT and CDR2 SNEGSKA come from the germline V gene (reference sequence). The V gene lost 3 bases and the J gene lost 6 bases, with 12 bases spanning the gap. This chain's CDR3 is CSASYGESQPQHF. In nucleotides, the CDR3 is TGCAGTGCTAGTTATGGAGAATCTCAGCCCCAGCATTTT.